A single sample gave rise to the 3 T cell receptor beta chains below, sequenced in a study of T cell responses to AZD1222 COVID-19 vaccine. Clones were read by immunoSEQ multiplex PCR, and TCRdb kept only the in-frame ones, dropping some. The sample records 150,000 or so clones, around 92% being singletons. This sample comprised peripheral blood, obtained on day 0 of AZD1222 vaccination. The receptors stem from an adult in good health.

V usage is TRBV6-5 and J usage is TRBJ2-1, with 11 bases fitting TRBD2. The CDR3 totals 16 residues. Germline CDR1 reads MNHEY; CDR2 reads SVGAGI. V was clipped by 3 bases and J by 8 bases; unmatched bases: 9. Written as DNA, the CDR3 is TGTGCCAGCAGTTATCAAGGGACTAGCGGCCTCCATGAGCAGTTCTTC. Protein: CASSYQGTSGLHEQFF.

The chain combines TRBV28 with TRBJ1-6; D unclear. This CDR3 is built from 11 residues. V dropped 6 bases and J dropped 5 bases, with 2 bases sitting between them. The germline V gene encodes CDR1 MDHEN and CDR2 SYDVKM. CDR3 sequence (DNA): TGTGCCAGCAGGGATAATTCACCCCTCCACTTT. Translated: CASRDNSPLHF.

About this clone itself: Other DNA sequences from this sample encode an identical CDR3 as well. J is TRBJ1-1 and V is TRBV6-2 or TRBV6-3, with TRBD1 matching 10 bases. Germline V gene sequence: CDR1 MNHEY, CDR2 SVGEGT. The CDR3 totals 15 residues. The V and J ends lost 2 bases and 3 bases, in that order; junction bases with no gene match: 3. The CDR3 sequence is CASSYGGQGDTEAFF. CDR3 DNA sequence: TGTGCCAGCAGTTACGGAGGACAGGGGGACACTGAAGCTTTCTTT.